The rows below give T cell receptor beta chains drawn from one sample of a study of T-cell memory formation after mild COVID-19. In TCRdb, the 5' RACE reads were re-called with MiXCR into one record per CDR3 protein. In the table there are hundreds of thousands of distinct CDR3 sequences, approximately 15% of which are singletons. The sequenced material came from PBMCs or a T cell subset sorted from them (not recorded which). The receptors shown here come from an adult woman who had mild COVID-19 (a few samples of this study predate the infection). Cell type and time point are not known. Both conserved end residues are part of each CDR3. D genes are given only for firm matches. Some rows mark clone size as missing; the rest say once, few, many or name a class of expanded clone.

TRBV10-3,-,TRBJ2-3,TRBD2,CAISSGLADTQYF,TGTGCCATTTCTAGCGGGTTGGCAGATACGCAGTATTTT
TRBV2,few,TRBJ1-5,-,CASSERGLGNQPQHF,TGTGCCAGCAGTGAAAGGGGTCTTGGCAATCAGCCCCAGCATTTT
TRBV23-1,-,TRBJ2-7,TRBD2,CASSDGGRGYEQYF,TGCGCCAGCTCTGATGGCGGGAGAGGCTACGAGCAGTACTTC
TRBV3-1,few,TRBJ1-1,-,CASSQRSNTEAFF,TGTGCCAGCAGCCAAAGATCGAACACTGAAGCTTTCTTT
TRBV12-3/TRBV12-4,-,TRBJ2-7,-,CASSLWGTTYEQYF,TGTGCCAGCAGTTTATGGGGAACCACCTACGAGCAGTACTTC
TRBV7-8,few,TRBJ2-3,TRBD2,CASTAPTGLAGGPTDTQYF,TGTGCCAGCACCGCCCCCACCGGTCTAGCGGGGGGGCCCACAGATACGCAGTATTTT
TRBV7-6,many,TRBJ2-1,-,CASSRDNEQFF,TGTGCCAGCAGCCGTGACAATGAGCAGTTCTTC
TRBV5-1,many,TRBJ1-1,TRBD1,CASSFGTANTEAFF,TGCGCCAGCAGTTTCGGGACAGCGAACACTGAAGCTTTCTTT
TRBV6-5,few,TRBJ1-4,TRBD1,CASSPRGRAEKLFF,TGTGCCAGCAGTCCCAGGGGGCGCGCTGAAAAACTGTTTTTT
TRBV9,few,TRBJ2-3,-,CASSSGTRGDTQYF,TGTGCCAGCAGCTCGGGGACGCGGGGAGATACGCAGTATTTT
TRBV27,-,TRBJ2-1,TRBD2,CASSWTSGTRVNEQFF,TGTGCCAGCAGTTGGACGTCCGGGACTAGAGTAAATGAGCAGTTCTTC
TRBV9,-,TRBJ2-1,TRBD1,CASSGQGKVNEQFF,TGTGCCAGCAGCGGACAGGGGAAAGTCAATGAGCAGTTCTTC
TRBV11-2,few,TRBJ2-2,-,CASSLAVPAGELFF,TGTGCCAGCAGCTTAGCCGTCCCGGCCGGGGAGCTGTTTTTT
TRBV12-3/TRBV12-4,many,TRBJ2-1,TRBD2,CASSGFGGEFYNEQFF,TGTGCCAGCAGTGGATTTGGGGGGGAGTTCTACAATGAGCAGTTCTTC
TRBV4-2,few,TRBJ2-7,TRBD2,CASSQDLAGGPDEQYF,TGTGCCAGCAGCCAAGATTTAGCGGGAGGGCCTGACGAGCAGTACTTC
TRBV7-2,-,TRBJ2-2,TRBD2,CASSVLAGYSGELFF,TGTGCCAGCAGCGTACTAGCGGGATATAGCGGGGAGCTGTTTTTT
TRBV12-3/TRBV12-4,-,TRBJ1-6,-,CASSPHRVASSYNSPLHF,TGTGCCAGCAGTCCCCACAGGGTCGCTAGCTCCTATAATTCACCCCTCCACTTT
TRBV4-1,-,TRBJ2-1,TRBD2,CASSQELAGESSYNEQFF,TGCGCCAGCAGCCAAGAACTAGCGGGGGAAAGCTCCTACAATGAGCAGTTCTTC
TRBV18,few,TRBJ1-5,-,CASSPARGPPQHF,TGTGCCAGCTCACCGGCCAGGGGACCCCCCCAGCATTTT
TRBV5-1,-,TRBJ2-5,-,CASSLLGDGETQYF,TGCGCCAGCAGCCTTTTAGGTGACGGAGAGACCCAGTACTTC
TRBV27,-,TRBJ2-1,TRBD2,CASAWGGGALDEQFF,TGTGCCAGCGCCTGGGGCGGGGGGGCGTTGGATGAGCAGTTCTTC
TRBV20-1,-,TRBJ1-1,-,CSASKVTGETEAFF,TGCAGTGCTAGTAAGGTAACGGGGGAAACTGAAGCTTTCTTT
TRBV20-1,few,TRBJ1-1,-,CSAVNLGTEAFF,TGCAGTGCCGTAAATTTGGGGACTGAAGCTTTCTTT
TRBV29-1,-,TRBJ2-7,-,CSVEIQGTYEQYF,TGCAGCGTTGAAATTCAGGGAACCTACGAGCAGTACTTC
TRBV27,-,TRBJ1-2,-,CASSPGRDYGYTF,TGTGCCAGCAGCCCGGGACGGGACTATGGCTACACCTTC
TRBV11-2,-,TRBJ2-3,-,CASLRGWGTDTQYF,TGTGCCAGCTTGCGGGGCTGGGGCACAGATACGCAGTATTTT
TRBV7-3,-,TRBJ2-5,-,CASSLGVQGTQYF,TGTGCCAGCAGCTTAGGGGTGCAAGGGACCCAGTACTTC
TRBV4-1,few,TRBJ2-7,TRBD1,CASSPGTVIIYEQYF,TGCGCCAGCAGCCCCGGGACAGTGATAATCTACGAGCAGTACTTC